These 15 T cell receptor beta chains share one sample of origin, sequenced in a study of shared clonotypes between healthy human individuals. This table comes from immunoSEQ multiplex PCR, and its TCRdb copy is limited to in-frame clones, with some not included. This sample has 2 million to 2.5 million clones, with more than 90% found just once. The sequencing input was naive CD4+ T cells sorted from blood. Subset meaning: CD45RA+ positively selected. These receptors were collected from a man younger than 30 in good health.

The CDR3 DNA follows: TGTGCCAGCAGCTTGGGTGACAGGGGTGGGACTGAAGCTTTCTTT. This sequence encodes CASSLGDRGGTEAFF. This sequence joins TRBV5-4 and TRBJ1-1; 8 nucleotides align to TRBD1. The CDR3 consists of 15 residues. V was pared by 0 bases and J by 5 bases, with 6 bases of the junction left unmatched. Germline V gene sequence: CDR1 SGHNT, CDR2 YYREEE (reference sequence).

This clone was counted once. The DNA for the CDR3 is TGTGCCAGCAAACCCCGTGGGGTTGGCAATGAGCAGTTCTTC. Translated, it gives CASKPRGVGNEQFF. The chain couples TRBV7-8 to TRBJ2-1; unclear D gene. V lost 7 bases to trimming and J lost 6 bases, with 16 bases between them. This CDR3 region has 14 residues. Germline V lookup: CDR1 SGHVS, CDR2 FQNEAQ.

V gene TRBV29-1 combines with J gene TRBJ2-7, with D perhaps TRBD1 (6 bases). Trimming pared 6 bases from V and 2 bases from J, leaving 23 bases between. The CDR3 loop spans 16 amino acids. In germline, CDR1 is SQVTM, CDR2 ANQGSEA. The CDR3 DNA is TGCAGCGTGTCCATGGACCCCAGGGGAAATCCCTACGAGCAGTACTTC. Its translation: CSVSMDPRGNPYEQYF.

This chain joins TRBV7-6 and TRBJ2-7, with TRBD1 matching 10 bases. Per the germline V gene, CDR1 is SGHVS and CDR2 is FNYEAQ. Trimming cost V 5 bases and J 1 base; bases outside gene matches: 5. The CDR3 has 15 residues. The CDR3 nucleotides are TGTGCCAGCAGCCGTGCGGGACAGGGGTCCTACGAGCAGTACTTC. Encoded protein: CASSRAGQGSYEQYF.

On this clone: The sample carries other DNA sequences with the same CDR3. The chain uses TRBV2 and TRBJ1-5; D is perhaps TRBD1 (5 bases). Germline-derived CDR1 and CDR2 are SNHLY and FYNNEI. The V end lost 6 bases, the J end lost 1 base, and 7 bases lay between the germline ends. The CDR3 consists of 13 residues. The chain's CDR3 is CASRGGSNQPQHF. CDR3 nucleotide sequence: TGTGCCAGCAGGGGGGGAAGCAATCAGCCCCAGCATTTT.

CDR3 region: CASSLDLTLGYEQYF. The CDR3 region has the DNA TGTGCCAGCAGTTTAGACCTCACCTTAGGCTACGAGCAGTACTTC. V gene TRBV28 combines with J gene TRBJ2-7; D gene ambiguous. Germline V gives CDR1 MDHEN, CDR2 SYDVKM. The V end was cut by 2 bases, the J end by 3 bases, with 14 bases between. This CDR3 spans 15 amino acids.

In regard to this clone: The identical CDR3 is also encoded by other nucleotide sequences in the sample. The chain combines TRBV6-5 with TRBJ2-7; 8 bases align to TRBD2. In germline, CDR1 is MNHEY, CDR2 SVGAGI. The CDR3 sequence is 14 residues long. Germline trimming cut 5 bases from V and 4 bases from J; bases unmatched to any gene: 7. The CDR3 sequence is CASSPSGGGYEQYF. DNA of the CDR3: TGTGCCAGCAGTCCATCCGGCGGGGGGTACGAGCAGTACTTC.

This clone showed up just a few times. J is TRBJ2-4 and V is TRBV2; D is uncertain. CDR1 is SNHLY, CDR2 FYNNEI, per germline. CDR3 length: 13 residues. V was pared by 7 bases and J by 6 bases, with 13 bases between. CDR3 sequence reads: CASTPGRINIQYF. CDR3 nucleotide sequence: TGTGCCAGCACCCCCGGGCGAATAAACATTCAGTACTTC.

J is TRBJ1-4 and V is TRBV25-1; 8 positions match TRBD1. Germline values: CDR1 MGHDK, CDR2 SYGVNS. The CDR3 has 15 residues. The V segment lost 1 base and the J segment 8 bases; nucleotides outside the gene matches: 6. The CDR3 sequence is CASSESTGGVEKLFF. CDR3 DNA sequence: TGTGCCAGCAGTGAATCCACAGGGGGGGTCGAAAAACTGTTTTTT. The full variable domain, rest sourced from reference TRBV25-1 and TRBJ1-4, is EADIYQTPRYLVIGTGKKITLECSQTMGHDKMYWYQQDPGMELHLIHYSYGVNSTEKGDLSSESTVSRIRTEHFPLTLESARPSHTSQYLCASSESTGGVEKLFFGSGTQLSVL.

This sequence joins TRBV5-8 and TRBJ1-2, with TRBD1 matching over 9 bases. The CDR3 extends over 14 amino acids. Germline V gene sequence: CDR1 SGHTS, CDR2 YDEGEE. Trimming removed 2 bases from V and 3 bases from J; junction bases left unmatched: 2. The CDR3 nucleotides are TGTGCCAGCAGCTTTAGGGACAGGGACTATGGCTACACCTTC. This gives the protein CASSFRDRDYGYTF. Full variable domain (missing parts from reference TRBV5-8 and TRBJ1-2): EAGVTQSPTHLIKTRGQQATLRCSPISGHTSVYWYQQALGLGLQFLLWYDEGEERNRGNFPPRFSGRQFPNYSSELNVNALELEDSALYLCASSFRDRDYGYTFGSGTRLTVV.

With respect to this clone: Other DNA sequences from this sample encode an identical CDR3 as well. The chain recombines TRBV9 with TRBJ2-7; possibly TRBD2 for D (5 bases). This CDR3 has 14 residues. Germline V CDR1 and CDR2: SGDLS, YYNGEE. V was shortened by 0 bases and J by 3 bases, with 10 bases between the two germline ends. The CDR3 protein is CASSVGGEGYEQYF. In nucleotides, the CDR3 is TGTGCCAGCAGCGTAGGTGGTGAGGGCTACGAGCAGTACTTC.

The genes are TRBV11-2 and TRBJ2-1; D is perhaps TRBD1 (5 bases). The CDR3 contains 15 residues. Looked up from germline, CDR1 is SGHAT and CDR2 is FQNNGV. V lost 3 bases to trimming and J lost 7 bases, with 16 bases between them. The CDR3 loop is CASSFTQGYYNEQFF. CDR3 DNA: TGTGCCAGCAGCTTTACTCAGGGATACTATAATGAGCAGTTCTTC. Supplemented by reference TRBV11-2 and TRBJ2-1, the full variable domain reads EAGVAQSPRYKIIEKRQSVAFWCNPISGHATLYWYQQILGQGPKLLIQFQNNGVVDDSQLPKDRFSAERLKGVDSTLKIQPAKLEDSAVYLCASSFTQGYYNEQFFGPGTRLTVL.

J is TRBJ2-7 and V is TRBV6-6; D may correspond to TRBD1 or TRBD2 (5 bases each). CDR1 is MNHNY and CDR2 is SVGAGI in the germline V gene (reference sequence). The CDR3 loop spans 15 amino acids. V lost 0 bases, J lost 3 bases, and 12 bases lay in between. CDR3 DNA: TGTGCCAGCAGTTACTCGGTCAGGGAGTTCTACGAGCAGTACTTC. Protein sequence: CASSYSVREFYEQYF.

The chain carries TRBV28 and TRBJ2-5, with a tentative D call TRBD2 (6 bases). Germline V CDR1 and CDR2: MDHEN, SYDVKM. The CDR3 totals 13 residues. Between the trimmed V and J ends, which lost 2 bases and 9 bases, there was a span of 13 bases. The CDR3 here is CASSLISPGAQYF. CDR3 coding DNA: TGTGCCAGCAGTTTAATCTCCCCGGGGGCCCAGTACTTC.

The rearrangement links TRBV6-5 to TRBJ2-2, with 8 positions matching TRBD2. CDR1 is MNHEY, CDR2 SVGAGI, per germline. There are 15 residues in the CDR3. V shed 6 bases and J 0 bases; nucleotides not matched to a gene: 3. DNA of the CDR3: TGTGCCAGCAGACTTAGCGGGGCGAACACCGGGGAGCTGTTTTTT. Translated, it gives CASRLSGANTGELFF.